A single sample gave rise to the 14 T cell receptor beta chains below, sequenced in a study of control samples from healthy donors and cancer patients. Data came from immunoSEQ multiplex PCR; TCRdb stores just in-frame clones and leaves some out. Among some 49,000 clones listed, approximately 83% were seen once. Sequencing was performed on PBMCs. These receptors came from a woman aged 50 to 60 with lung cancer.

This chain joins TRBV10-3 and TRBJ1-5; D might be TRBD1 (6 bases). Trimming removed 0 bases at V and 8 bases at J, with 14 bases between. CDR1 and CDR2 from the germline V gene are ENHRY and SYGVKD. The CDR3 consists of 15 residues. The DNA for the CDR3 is TGTGCCATCAGTGAGTCGAGTGGGGGGCAAGAGCCCCAGCATTTT. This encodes CAISESSGGQEPQHF.

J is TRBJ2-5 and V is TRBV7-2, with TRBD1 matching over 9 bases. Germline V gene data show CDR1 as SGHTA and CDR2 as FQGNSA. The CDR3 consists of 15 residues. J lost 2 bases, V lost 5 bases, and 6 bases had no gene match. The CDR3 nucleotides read TGTGCCAGCAGCCTTGGACAGGGGTTTCAAGAGACCCAGTACTTC. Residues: CASSLGQGFQETQYF.

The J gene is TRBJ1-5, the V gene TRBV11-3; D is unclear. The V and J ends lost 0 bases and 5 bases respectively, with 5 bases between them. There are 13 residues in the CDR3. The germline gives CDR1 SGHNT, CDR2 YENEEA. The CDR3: CASSLENDQPQHF. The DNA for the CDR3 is TGTGCCAGCAGCTTAGAGAATGATCAGCCCCAGCATTTT.

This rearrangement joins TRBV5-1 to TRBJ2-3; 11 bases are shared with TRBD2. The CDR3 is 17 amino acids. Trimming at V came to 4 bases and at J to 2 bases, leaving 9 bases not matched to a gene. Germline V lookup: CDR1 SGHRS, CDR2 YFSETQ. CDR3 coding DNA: TGCGCCAGCAGCCTCAGCGCTAGCGGGGGGCACACAGATACGCAGTATTTT. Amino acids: CASSLSASGGHTDTQYF.

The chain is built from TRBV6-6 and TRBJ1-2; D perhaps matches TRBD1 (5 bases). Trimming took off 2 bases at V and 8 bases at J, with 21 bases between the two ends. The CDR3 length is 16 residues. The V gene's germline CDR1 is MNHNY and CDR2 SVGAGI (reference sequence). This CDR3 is CASSYPDHLQGEGYTF. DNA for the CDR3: TGTGCCAGCAGTTACCCCGACCACTTGCAGGGTGAAGGCTACACCTTC.

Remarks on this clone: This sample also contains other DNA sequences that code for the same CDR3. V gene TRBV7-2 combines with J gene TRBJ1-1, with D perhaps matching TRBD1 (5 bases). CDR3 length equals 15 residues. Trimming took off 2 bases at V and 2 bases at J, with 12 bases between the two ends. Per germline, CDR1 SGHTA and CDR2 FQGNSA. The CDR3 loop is CASSLRGVGNTEAFF. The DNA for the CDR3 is TGTGCCAGCAGCTTACGGGGGGTCGGAAACACTGAAGCTTTCTTT.

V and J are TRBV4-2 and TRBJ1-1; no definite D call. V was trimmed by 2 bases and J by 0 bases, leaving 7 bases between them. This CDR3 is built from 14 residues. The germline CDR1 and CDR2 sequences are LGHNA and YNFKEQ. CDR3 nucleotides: TGTGCCAGCAGCCAACTCGCGTTGAACACTGAAGCTTTCTTT. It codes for CASSQLALNTEAFF.

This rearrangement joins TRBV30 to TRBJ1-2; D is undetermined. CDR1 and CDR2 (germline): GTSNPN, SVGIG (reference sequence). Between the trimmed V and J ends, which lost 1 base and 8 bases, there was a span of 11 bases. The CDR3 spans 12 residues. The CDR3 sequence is CAWSGAVGGYTF. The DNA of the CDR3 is TGTGCCTGGAGTGGGGCGGTGGGAGGCTACACCTTC.

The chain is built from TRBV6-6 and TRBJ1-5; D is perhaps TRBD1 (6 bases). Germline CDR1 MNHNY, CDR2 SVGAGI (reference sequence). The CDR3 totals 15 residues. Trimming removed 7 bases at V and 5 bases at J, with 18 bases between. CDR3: CASTQGPGFYQPQHF. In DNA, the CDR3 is TGTGCCAGCACCCAGGGGCCGGGATTCTATCAGCCCCAGCATTTT.

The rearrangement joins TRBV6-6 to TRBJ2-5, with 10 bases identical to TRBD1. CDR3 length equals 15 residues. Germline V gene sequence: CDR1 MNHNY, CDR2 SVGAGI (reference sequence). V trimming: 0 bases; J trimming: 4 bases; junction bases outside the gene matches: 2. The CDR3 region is CASSYSRDRGETQYF. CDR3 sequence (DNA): TGTGCCAGCAGTTACTCCCGGGACAGGGGAGAGACCCAGTACTTC.

The CDR3 DNA follows: TGTGCCAGCAGGGCGACAGGGACCCGTAATCAGCCCCAGCATTTT. Amino acids: CASRATGTRNQPQHF. The chain links TRBV6-4 to TRBJ1-5; TRBD1 matches at 7 bases. V lost 6 bases and J lost 4; bases outside the gene matches: 9. From germline, CDR1 is MRHNA and CDR2 SNTAGT. This CDR3 region has 15 residues.

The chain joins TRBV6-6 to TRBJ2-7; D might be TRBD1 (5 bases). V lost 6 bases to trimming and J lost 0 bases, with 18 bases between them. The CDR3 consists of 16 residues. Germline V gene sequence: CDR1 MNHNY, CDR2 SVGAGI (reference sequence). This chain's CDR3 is CASSSLRRTSSYEQYF. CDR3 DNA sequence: TGTGCCAGCAGCAGTTTACGGCGGACAAGCTCCTACGAGCAGTACTTC.

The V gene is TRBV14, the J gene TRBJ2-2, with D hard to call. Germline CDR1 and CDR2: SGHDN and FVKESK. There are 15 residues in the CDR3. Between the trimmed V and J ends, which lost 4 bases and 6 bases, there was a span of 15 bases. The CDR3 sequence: CASSPPWTGAGELFF. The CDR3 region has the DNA TGTGCCAGCAGCCCCCCCTGGACGGGCGCCGGGGAGCTGTTTTTT.

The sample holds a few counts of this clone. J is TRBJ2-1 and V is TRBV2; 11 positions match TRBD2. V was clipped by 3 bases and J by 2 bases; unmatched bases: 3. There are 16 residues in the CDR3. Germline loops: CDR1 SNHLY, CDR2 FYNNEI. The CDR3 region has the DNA TGTGCCAGCAGTGAGGTAGCGGGGGGGACCTACAATGAGCAGTTCTTC. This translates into CASSEVAGGTYNEQFF.